This T cell receptor beta chain is drawn from a study of T-cell memory formation after mild COVID-19. Germline assignment: CDR1 SGHVS and CDR2 FNYEAQ. V shed 5 bases and J shed 3 bases, with 17 bases lying between them. This CDR3 has 16 amino acids. The authors produced TCR alpha and TCR beta cDNA libraries with sample barcodes and UMIs by 5'RACE using constant-segment primers. From the 5' RACE reads, TCRdb called clonotypes with MiXCR, one entry per CDR3 protein. The repertoire holds 550,000 to 600,000 distinct CDR3 sequences, with around 15% as singletons. This clonotype appeared many times. Specimen: PBMCs or a T cell subset sorted from them (not recorded which). The sequence was collected from an adult woman who had mild COVID-19 (a few samples of this study predate the infection). Cell type and time point are not known. The V and J genes are TRBV7-6 and TRBJ2-1, with D possibly being TRBD2 (5 bases). CDR3 sequence reads: CASSPSRGQIYNEQFF. The CDR3, as DNA: TGTGCCAGCAGCCCCAGCCGCGGGCAGATCTACAATGAGCAGTTCTTC.